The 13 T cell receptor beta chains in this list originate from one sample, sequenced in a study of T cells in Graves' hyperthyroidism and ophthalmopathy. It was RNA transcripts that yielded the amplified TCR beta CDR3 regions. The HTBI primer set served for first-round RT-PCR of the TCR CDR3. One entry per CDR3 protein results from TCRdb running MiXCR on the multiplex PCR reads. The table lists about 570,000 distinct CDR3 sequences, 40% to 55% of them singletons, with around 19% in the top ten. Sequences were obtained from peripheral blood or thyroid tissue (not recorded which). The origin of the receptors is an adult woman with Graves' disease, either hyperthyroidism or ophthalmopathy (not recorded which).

The CDR3 nucleotides read TGTGCCAGCAGCGAGACCGGGACGCCTCGGGGCTACACCTTC. Protein product: CASSETGTPRGYTF. The genes are TRBV9 and TRBJ1-2; D perhaps matches TRBD1 (5 bases). Trimming shortened V by 3 bases and J by 8 bases, and 17 bases separated the two germline ends. From germline, CDR1 is SGDLS and CDR2 YYNGEE. This CDR3 is built from 14 residues.

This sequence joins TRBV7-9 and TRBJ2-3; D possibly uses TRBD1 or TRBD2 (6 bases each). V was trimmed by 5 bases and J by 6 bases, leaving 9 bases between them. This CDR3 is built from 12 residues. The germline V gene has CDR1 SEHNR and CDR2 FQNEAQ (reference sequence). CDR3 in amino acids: CASSQGGDTQYF. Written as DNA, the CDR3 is TGTGCCAGCAGCCAAGGGGGGGATACGCAGTATTTT.

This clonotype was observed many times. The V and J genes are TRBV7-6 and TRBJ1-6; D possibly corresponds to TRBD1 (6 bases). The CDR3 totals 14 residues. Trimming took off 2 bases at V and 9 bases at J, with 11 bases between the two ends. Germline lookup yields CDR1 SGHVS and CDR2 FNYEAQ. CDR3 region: CASSLYRAGSPLHF. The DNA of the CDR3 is TGTGCCAGCAGCTTATACAGGGCCGGTTCACCCCTCCACTTT. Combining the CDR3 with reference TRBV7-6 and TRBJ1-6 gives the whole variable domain GAGVSQSPRYKVTKRGQDVALRCDPISGHVSLYWYRQALGQGPEFLTYFNYEAQQDKSGLPNDRFSAERPEGSISTLTIQRTEQRDSAMYRCASSLYRAGSPLHFGNGTRLTVT.

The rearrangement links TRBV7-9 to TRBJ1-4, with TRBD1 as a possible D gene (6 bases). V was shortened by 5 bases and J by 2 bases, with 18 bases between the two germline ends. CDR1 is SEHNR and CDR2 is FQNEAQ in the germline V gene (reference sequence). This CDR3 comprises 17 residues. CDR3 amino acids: CASSAFVEGVTNEKLFF. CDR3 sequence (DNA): TGTGCCAGCAGCGCATTCGTGGAGGGGGTCACTAATGAAAAACTGTTTTTT.

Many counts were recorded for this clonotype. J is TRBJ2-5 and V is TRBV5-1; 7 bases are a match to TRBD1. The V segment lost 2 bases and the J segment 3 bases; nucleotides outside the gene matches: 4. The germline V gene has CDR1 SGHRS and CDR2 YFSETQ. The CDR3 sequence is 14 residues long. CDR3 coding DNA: TGCGCCAGCAGCTTCGGGACAGTCGAAGAGACCCAGTACTTC. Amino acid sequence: CASSFGTVEETQYF.

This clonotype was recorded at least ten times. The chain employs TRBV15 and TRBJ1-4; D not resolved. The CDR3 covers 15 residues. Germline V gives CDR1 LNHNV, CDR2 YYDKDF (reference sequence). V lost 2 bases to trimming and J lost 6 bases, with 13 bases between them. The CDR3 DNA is TGTGCCACCAGCAGAATCCGGCAGACTCATGAAAAACTGTTTTTT. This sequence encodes CATSRIRQTHEKLFF.

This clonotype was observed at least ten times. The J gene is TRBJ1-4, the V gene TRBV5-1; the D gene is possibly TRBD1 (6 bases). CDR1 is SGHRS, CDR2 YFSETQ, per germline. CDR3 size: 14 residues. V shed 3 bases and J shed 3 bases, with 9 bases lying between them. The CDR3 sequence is CASSWTVSNEKLFF. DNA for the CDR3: TGCGCCAGCAGCTGGACAGTCTCTAATGAAAAACTGTTTTTT.

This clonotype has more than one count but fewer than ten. The CDR3 is CASSQRGRLHEQYF. In DNA form, the CDR3 reads TGTGCCAGCAGTCAACGGGGGAGGCTCCACGAGCAGTACTTC. The chain is built from TRBV27 and TRBJ2-7; D is possibly TRBD2 (6 bases). The CDR3 extends over 14 amino acids. Per the germline V gene, CDR1 is MNHEY and CDR2 is SMNVEV (reference sequence). V gave up 5 bases and J gave up 5 bases, with 16 bases separating them.

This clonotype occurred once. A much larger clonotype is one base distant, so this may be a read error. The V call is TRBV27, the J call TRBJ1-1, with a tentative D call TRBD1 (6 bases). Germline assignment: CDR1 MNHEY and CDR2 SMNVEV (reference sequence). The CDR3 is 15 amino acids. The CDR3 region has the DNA TGTGCCACCAGTTACCTCCGGGGGGCTGGGACTGAAGCTTTCTTT. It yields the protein CATSYLRGAGTEAFF.

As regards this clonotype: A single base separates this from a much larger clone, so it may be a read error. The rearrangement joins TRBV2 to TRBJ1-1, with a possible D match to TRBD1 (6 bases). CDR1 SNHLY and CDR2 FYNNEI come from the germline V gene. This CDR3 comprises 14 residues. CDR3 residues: CVSSSGEGDTEAFF. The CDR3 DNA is TGTGTCAGCAGCTCGGGTGAGGGGGACACTGAAGCTTTCTTT.

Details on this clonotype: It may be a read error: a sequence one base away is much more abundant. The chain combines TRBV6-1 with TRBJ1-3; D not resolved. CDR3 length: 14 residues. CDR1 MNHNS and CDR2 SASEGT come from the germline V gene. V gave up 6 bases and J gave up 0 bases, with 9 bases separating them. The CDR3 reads CASSHRSSGNTIYF. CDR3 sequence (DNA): TGTGCCAGCAGCCACCGATCCTCTGGAAACACCATATATTTT.

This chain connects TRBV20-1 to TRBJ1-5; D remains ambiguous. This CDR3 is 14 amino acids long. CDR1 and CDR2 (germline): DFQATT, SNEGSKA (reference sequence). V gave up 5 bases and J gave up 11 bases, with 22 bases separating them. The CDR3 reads CSAGAAGIQETQHF. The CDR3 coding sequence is TGCAGTGCTGGTGCGGCGGGAATACAAGAGACCCAGCATTTT.

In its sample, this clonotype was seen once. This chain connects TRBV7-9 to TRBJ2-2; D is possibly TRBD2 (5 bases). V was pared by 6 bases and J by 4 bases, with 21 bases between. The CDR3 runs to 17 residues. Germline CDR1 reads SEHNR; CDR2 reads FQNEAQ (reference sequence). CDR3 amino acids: CASSARDHRDSTGELFF. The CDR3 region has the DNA TGTGCCAGCAGTGCTAGAGATCACCGGGATTCCACCGGGGAGCTGTTTTTT.